The 14 T cell receptor beta chains presented below share a single source sample, sequenced in a study of CD8+CD57+ T cells in acquired aplastic anemia. Genomic DNA, serving as template, underwent TCR beta VDJ and CDR3 profiling. MiXCR, applied by TCRdb to the reads, yields one record per CDR3 protein. The table lists roughly 200,000 distinct CDR3 sequences, about three fifths of them singletons, with roughly 42% in the top ten. For sequencing, patients were chosen who had shown expansion of CD8+CD57+ cells by flow cytometry. Sequencing was performed on sorted CD4+, CD8+, or CD8+CD57+ T cells (not recorded which) from PBMCs. These receptor sequences come from a human donor with aplastic anemia.

This clonotype was counted only a few times. V is TRBV25-1 and J is TRBJ2-1, with 9 bases that match TRBD1. V shed 6 bases, J shed 7 bases, and the junction held 10 bases outside the gene matches. This CDR3 is 15 amino acids long. Germline loops: CDR1 MGHDK, CDR2 SYGVNS. This CDR3 reads CASRLIRDRVNEQFF. CDR3 in DNA: TGTGCCAGCAGACTCATCCGGGACAGGGTAAATGAGCAGTTCTTC.

In this sample, this clonotype turned up many times. This chain joins TRBV20-1 and TRBJ2-7, with 7 bases identical to TRBD2. The CDR3 extends over 14 amino acids. Germline CDR1 DFQATT, CDR2 SNEGSKA (reference sequence). Trimming at V came to 0 bases and at J to 2 bases, leaving 4 bases not matched to a gene. Written as DNA, the CDR3 is TGCAGTGCTAGAGATGGTGGGGGGGCCTACGAGCAGTACTTC. The encoded protein is CSARDGGGAYEQYF.

V is TRBV15 and J is TRBJ1-1; 8 positions match TRBD1. Germline V lookup: CDR1 LNHNV, CDR2 YYDKDF (reference sequence). The CDR3 consists of 14 residues. Trimming took 5 bases from V and 2 from J; bases not matched to a gene: 4. The CDR3 is CATSETGGNTEAFF. CDR3 sequence (DNA): TGTGCCACCAGCGAAACAGGGGGTAACACTGAAGCTTTCTTT. Based on the CDR3 plus reference TRBV15 and TRBJ1-1, the full variable domain is DAMVIQNPRYQVTQFGKPVTLSCSQTLNHNVMYWYQQKSSQAPKLLFHYYDKDFNNEADTPDNFQSRRPNTSFCFLDIRSPGLGDTAMYLCATSETGGNTEAFFGQGTRLTVV.

The rearrangement links TRBV10-3 to TRBJ1-1; D unresolved. Deletions cut 5 bases from V and 6 bases from J, with 16 bases between. This CDR3 has 14 amino acids. The V gene's germline CDR1 is ENHRY and CDR2 SYGVKD. CDR3 amino acids: CAISTGPVGPEAFF. The CDR3 bases are TGTGCCATCAGTACCGGACCTGTTGGGCCTGAAGCTTTCTTT.

The chain has TRBV5-1 and TRBJ2-7; no reliable D call. There are 15 residues in the CDR3. The germline CDR1 and CDR2 sequences are SGHRS and YFSETQ. V lost 0 bases, J lost 0 bases, and 10 bases lay in between. The CDR3 loop reads CASSLDRWISYEQYF. The CDR3 DNA reads as TGCGCCAGCAGCTTGGACCGATGGATCTCCTACGAGCAGTACTTC.

The chain has TRBV14 and TRBJ2-7, with D perhaps TRBD1 or TRBD2 (5 bases each). The V end was cut by 3 bases, the J end by 0 bases, with 9 bases between. The germline gives CDR1 SGHDN, CDR2 FVKESK. The CDR3 length is 14 residues. The CDR3 loop reads CASSHKGSSYEQYF. For the CDR3, the DNA is TGTGCCAGCAGCCATAAGGGGAGCTCCTACGAGCAGTACTTC.

This clonotype has ten or more counts. V usage is TRBV15 and J usage is TRBJ1-6, with D possibly matching TRBD1 (5 bases). There are 15 residues in the CDR3. Trimming shortened V by 5 bases and J by 8 bases, and 16 bases separated the two germline ends. CDR1 is LNHNV, CDR2 YYDKDF, per germline (reference sequence). As DNA, the CDR3 is TGTGCCACCAGCGTGCGGGACGATAGTTATTCACCCCTCCACTTT. It is translated as CATSVRDDSYSPLHF.

This clonotype was found many times. This rearrangement joins TRBV9 to TRBJ2-3, with D possibly TRBD1 on 5 matching bases. V lost 0 bases and J 2 bases, leaving 13 bases between the germline ends. The CDR3 length is 16 residues. The germline gives CDR1 SGDLS, CDR2 YYNGEE. The DNA for the CDR3 is TGTGCCAGCAGCGTAGGTTCCAGGGCTTACACAGATACGCAGTATTTT. Translation: CASSVGSRAYTDTQYF.

At least ten counts were recorded for this clonotype. This chain uses TRBV10-2 with TRBJ2-7; D gene uncertain. Between the trimmed V and J ends, which lost 2 bases and 6 bases, there was a span of 5 bases. The CDR3 is 11 amino acids. Germline CDR1 WSHSY, CDR2 SAAADI. Here the CDR3 reads CASSEGIEQYF. The CDR3 DNA reads as TGCGCCAGCAGTGAGGGGATCGAGCAGTACTTC.

The chain couples TRBV2 to TRBJ1-1, with 7 bases aligning to TRBD1. The CDR3 is 14 amino acids. CDR1 is SNHLY and CDR2 is FYNNEI in the germline V gene. Trimming took 3 bases from V and 5 from J; bases not matched to a gene: 6. The CDR3 DNA reads as TGTGCCAGCAGTGAGTCAGGGGGTAGGACTGAAGCTTTCTTT. This sequence encodes CASSESGGRTEAFF.

Only a few counts were recorded for this clonotype. The J gene is TRBJ1-2, the V gene TRBV7-3, with TRBD1 matching 8 bases. V trimming: 2 bases; J trimming: 10 bases; junction bases outside the gene matches: 12. This CDR3 is built from 15 residues. Germline assignment: CDR1 SGHTA and CDR2 FQGTGA. CDR3 coding DNA: TGTGCCAGCAGCTTAGCGACCGACAGGGGCCTGATCTACACCTTC. It specifies CASSLATDRGLIYTF.

There are a few counts of this clonotype. The chain combines TRBV4-1 with TRBJ1-6, with 7 nucleotides matching TRBD1. The V segment lost 6 bases and the J segment 8 bases; nucleotides outside the gene matches: 13. Germline V gene lookup returns CDR1 MGHRA and CDR2 YSYEKL. The CDR3 totals 16 residues. The CDR3 loop reads CASRPTGLKTDSPLHF. CDR3 DNA sequence: TGCGCCAGCAGGCCGACAGGGTTGAAAACGGATTCACCCCTCCACTTT.

The J gene is TRBJ1-3, the V gene TRBV25-1, with TRBD1 as a possible D gene (5 bases). The CDR3 is 15 amino acids. Per the germline V gene, CDR1 is MGHDK and CDR2 is SYGVNS. Trimming pared 6 bases from V and 0 bases from J, leaving 12 bases between. The CDR3 sequence: CASSQDTSSGNTIYF. The CDR3, as DNA: TGTGCCAGCAGCCAGGACACTAGCTCTGGAAACACCATATATTTT.

This clonotype was seen ten or more times. V usage is TRBV5-1 and J usage is TRBJ2-3; 8 positions match TRBD1. This CDR3 is built from 17 residues. V was pared by 2 bases and J by 0 bases, with 8 bases of the junction left unmatched. Germline lookup yields CDR1 SGHRS and CDR2 YFSETQ. CDR3 sequence reads: CASSFDRGLTSTDTQYF. The CDR3 DNA sequence: TGCGCCAGCAGCTTTGACAGGGGCTTAACTAGCACAGATACGCAGTATTTT.